The subject of this entry is one T cell receptor (beta chain). This clonotype was counted at least ten times. The antigen it binds to is not known. Base qualities are not at hand, and no much larger clone is one base apart. This specimen belongs to a study of T-cell reconstitution after alpha-beta-depleted transplantation in children (TCRdb year 2016). In terms of the full investigation: The study quantitatively tracked T-cell immune reconstitution after TCRalphabeta/CD19-depleted allogeneic hematopoietic cell transplantation in children using TCR repertoire profiling. Results the study describes overall, beyond this receptor: In some patients, the high TCRbeta diversity seen at day 60 was put down to recipient T cells and intrathymic progenitors that had survived conditioning. Apparently early alphabetaT-cell count recovery about two months after transplant reportedly relied on only several hundred rapidly expanded clones derived from non-depleted graft cells. Over the following months the frequencies of hyperexpanded clones went down, and after one year T-cell counts and TCRbeta diversity were mostly credited to newly produced T cells.

The library was produced with PCR. Sequencing took place on an Illumina HiSeq 2500. TCR library preparation used molecular barcoding, with unique molecular identifiers applied to normalize quantification of the TCRbeta repertoire. TCRdb cleaned the public reads at Q25 with fastp, built clones with MiXCR and kept in-frame beta chains. A single entry per CDR3 protein holds the most common genes and DNA from its merged rows. Present in this sample are hundreds of thousands of distinct CDR3 sequences, 7.5% to 9.5% of which were seen just once. Approximately 6.3% of the sample is held by the ten biggest clonotypes. According to the study, the label for this sample's treatment or condition signals: allogeneic hematopoietic cell transplantation with graft depleted of TCRalphabeta T cells and CD19 B cells. TCRalphabeta/CD19-depleted allogeneic hematopoietic cell grafts were given to the transplant recipients, all of whom were children.

The germline V gene gives CDR1 as KGHDR and CDR2 as SFDVKD. Its CDR3 holds 14 amino acids, cysteine through phenylalanine. Only CDR3 DNA is held: 42 bases, read in frame from base 1. The V end loses 5 bases and the J end loses 8 bases, and a stretch of 15 bases separates them. The receptor's source is a male patient aged 10-17 years who had a stem cell transplant for acute lymphoblastic leukemia, so the T cells may come from the graft donor. Rearrangement joined TRBV24-1 to TRBJ2-1; no D gene call is confident. The sample here was PBMCs, mostly from graft donor cells, taken 180 days after TCRalphabeta/CD19-depleted stem cell transplant. The base sequence is TGTGCCACCAGTGGCCCGCCGGCCTATCATGAGCAGTTCTTC. It codes for CATSGPPAYHEQFF.